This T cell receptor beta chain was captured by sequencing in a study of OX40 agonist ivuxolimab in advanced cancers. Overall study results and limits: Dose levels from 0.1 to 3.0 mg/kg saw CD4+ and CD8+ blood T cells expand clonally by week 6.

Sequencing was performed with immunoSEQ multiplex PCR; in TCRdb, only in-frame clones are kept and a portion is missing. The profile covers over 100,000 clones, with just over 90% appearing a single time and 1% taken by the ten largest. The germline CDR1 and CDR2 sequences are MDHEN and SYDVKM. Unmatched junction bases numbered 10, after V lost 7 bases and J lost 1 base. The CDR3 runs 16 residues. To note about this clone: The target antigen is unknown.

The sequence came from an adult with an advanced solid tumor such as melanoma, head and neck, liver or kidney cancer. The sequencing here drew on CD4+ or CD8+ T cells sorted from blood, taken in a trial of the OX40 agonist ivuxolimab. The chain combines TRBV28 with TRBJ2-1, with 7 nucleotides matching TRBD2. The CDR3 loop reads CASKPRGDASYNEQFF. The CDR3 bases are TGTGCCAGCAAACCACGGGGGGATGCATCCTACAATGAGCAGTTCTTC.